This T cell receptor (beta chain) was retrieved from a study of vaccination and CD4 T cells after COVID-19. About the study: A CEFX pool, an HIV-1 Nef pool, or else no peptide went into the control cultures.

This clonotype was seen a handful of times. Its antigen is not known. Germline loops: CDR1 SGHVS, CDR2 FQNEAQ. The CDR3 runs to 15 residues. With V trimmed by 0 bases and J by 7 bases, 6 bases remained unmatched. An Oncomine TCR Beta short-read assay was used to sequence the DNA from cultured CD4+ T cells. TCRdb recomputed calls from the PCR reads with MiXCR, one row per CDR3 protein. The table lists 20,000 to 25,000 distinct CDR3 sequences, over 35% of them singletons. Treatment here: roughly ten-day PBMC culture with coronavirus spike peptide pools or control peptides (ViraFEST assay). As nucleocapsid antibodies were negative both before and after vaccination, the healthy vaccine recipients showed no prior SARS-CoV-2 infection.

The sequence came from a human donor who received a COVID-19 vaccine. This rearrangement joins TRBV7-8 to TRBJ2-7; 10 nucleotides agree with TRBD2. This specimen consisted of CD4+ T cells from blood, cultured in vitro, obtained before SARS-CoV-2 vaccination. CDR3 loop: CASSLAGSGGGEQYF. The CDR3 DNA reads TGTGCCAGCAGCTTAGCGGGGAGCGGGGGGGGTGAGCAGTACTTC. The whole variable domain, remainder taken from reference TRBV7-8 and TRBJ2-7, is GAGVSQSPRYKVAKRGQDVALRCDPISGHVSLFWYQQALGQGPEFLTYFQNEAQLDKSGLPSDRFFAERPEGSVSTLKIQRTQQEDSAVYLCASSLAGSGGGEQYFGPGTRLTVT.